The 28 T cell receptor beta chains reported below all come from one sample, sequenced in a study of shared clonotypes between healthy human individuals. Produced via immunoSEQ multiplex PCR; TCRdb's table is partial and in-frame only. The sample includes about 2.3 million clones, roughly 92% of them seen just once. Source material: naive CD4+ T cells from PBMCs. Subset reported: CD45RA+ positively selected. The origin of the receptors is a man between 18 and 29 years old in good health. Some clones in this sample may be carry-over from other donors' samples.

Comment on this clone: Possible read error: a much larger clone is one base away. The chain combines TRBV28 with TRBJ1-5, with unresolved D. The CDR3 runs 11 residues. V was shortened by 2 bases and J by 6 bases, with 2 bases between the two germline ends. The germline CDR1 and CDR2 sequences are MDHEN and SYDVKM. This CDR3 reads CASSLTQPQHF. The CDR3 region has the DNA TGTGCCAGCAGTTTAACTCAGCCCCAGCATTTT.

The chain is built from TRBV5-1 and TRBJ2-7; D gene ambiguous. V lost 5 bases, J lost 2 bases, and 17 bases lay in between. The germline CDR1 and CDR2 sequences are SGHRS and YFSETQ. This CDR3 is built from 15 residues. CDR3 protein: CASSSDLLRPYEQYF. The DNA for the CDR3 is TGCGCCAGCAGTTCCGATCTCCTACGACCCTACGAGCAGTACTTC.

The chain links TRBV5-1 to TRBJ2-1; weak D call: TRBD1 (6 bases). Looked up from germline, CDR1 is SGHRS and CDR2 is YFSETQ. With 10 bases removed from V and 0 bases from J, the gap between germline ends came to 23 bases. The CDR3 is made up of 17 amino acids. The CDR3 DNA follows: TGCGCCCCTTGTTGGGGGCCCAGAACGAGCTCCTACAATGAGCAGTTCTTC. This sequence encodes CAPCWGPRTSSYNEQFF. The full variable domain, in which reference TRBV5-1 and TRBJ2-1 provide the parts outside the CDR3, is KAGVTQTPRYLIKTRGQQVTLSCSPISGHRSVSWYQQTPGQGLQFLFEYFSETQRNKGNFPGRFSGRQFSNSRSEMNVSTLELGDSALYLCAPCWGPRTSSYNEQFFGPGTRLTVL.

CDR3 nucleotide sequence: TGTGCCAGCAGTCCTCCCCGGGAAAGGAGCACAGATACGCAGTATTTT. It encodes CASSPPRERSTDTQYF. The genes are TRBV5-4 and TRBJ2-3, with D tentatively TRBD2 (5 bases). The CDR3 consists of 16 residues. V was trimmed by 5 bases and J by 0 bases, leaving 16 bases between them. From germline, CDR1 is SGHNT and CDR2 YYREEE (reference sequence).

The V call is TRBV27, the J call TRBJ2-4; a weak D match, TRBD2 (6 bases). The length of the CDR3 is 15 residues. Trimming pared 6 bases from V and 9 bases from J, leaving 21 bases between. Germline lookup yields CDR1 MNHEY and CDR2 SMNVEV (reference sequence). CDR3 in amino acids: CASRGWDGGISIQYF. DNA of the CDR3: TGTGCCAGCAGGGGTTGGGACGGGGGTATCAGCATTCAGTACTTC.

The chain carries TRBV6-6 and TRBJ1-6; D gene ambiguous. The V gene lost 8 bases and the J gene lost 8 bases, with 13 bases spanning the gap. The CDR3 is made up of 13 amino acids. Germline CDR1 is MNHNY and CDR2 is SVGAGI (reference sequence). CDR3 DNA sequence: TGTGCCAGCTGTGTGGGCCCAGATTCACCCCTCCACTTT. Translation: CASCVGPDSPLHF.

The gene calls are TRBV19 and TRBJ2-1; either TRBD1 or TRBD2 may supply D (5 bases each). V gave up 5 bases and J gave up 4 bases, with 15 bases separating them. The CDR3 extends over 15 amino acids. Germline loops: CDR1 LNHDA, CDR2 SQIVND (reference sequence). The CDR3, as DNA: TGTGCCAGTAGTCCCAGGGCGGGCAGGTACAATGAGCAGTTCTTC. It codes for CASSPRAGRYNEQFF.

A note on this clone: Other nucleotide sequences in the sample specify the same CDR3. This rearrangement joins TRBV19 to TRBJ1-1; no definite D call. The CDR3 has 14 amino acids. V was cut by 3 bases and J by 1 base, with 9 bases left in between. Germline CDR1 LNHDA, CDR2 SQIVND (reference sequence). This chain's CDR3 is CASSIGFRNTEAFF. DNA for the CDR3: TGTGCCAGTAGTATCGGCTTTCGGAACACTGAAGCTTTCTTT.

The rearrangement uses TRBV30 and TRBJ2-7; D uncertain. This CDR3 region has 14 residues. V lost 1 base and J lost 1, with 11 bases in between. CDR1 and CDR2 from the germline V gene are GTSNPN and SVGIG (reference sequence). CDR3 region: CAWSGAPGSYEQYF. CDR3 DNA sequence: TGTGCCTGGAGTGGCGCCCCCGGGTCCTACGAGCAGTACTTC.

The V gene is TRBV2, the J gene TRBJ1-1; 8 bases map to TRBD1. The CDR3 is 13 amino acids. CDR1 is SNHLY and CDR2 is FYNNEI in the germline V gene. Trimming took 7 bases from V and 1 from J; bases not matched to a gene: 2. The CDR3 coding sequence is TGTGCCAGCAAGACAGGGGAGAACACTGAAGCTTTCTTT. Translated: CASKTGENTEAFF.

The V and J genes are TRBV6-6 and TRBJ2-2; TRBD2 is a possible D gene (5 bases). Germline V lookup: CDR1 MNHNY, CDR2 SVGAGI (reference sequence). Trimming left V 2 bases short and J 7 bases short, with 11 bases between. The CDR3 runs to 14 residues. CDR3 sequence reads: CASSYPGSVGELFF. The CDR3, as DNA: TGTGCCAGCAGTTACCCGGGATCGGTCGGGGAGCTGTTTTTT.

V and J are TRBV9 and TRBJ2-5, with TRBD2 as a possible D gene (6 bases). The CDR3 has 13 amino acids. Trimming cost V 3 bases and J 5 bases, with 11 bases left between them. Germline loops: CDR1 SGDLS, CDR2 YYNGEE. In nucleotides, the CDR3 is TGTGCCAGCAGCGGGAGGGCCGGGGAGACCCAGTACTTC. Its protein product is CASSGRAGETQYF.

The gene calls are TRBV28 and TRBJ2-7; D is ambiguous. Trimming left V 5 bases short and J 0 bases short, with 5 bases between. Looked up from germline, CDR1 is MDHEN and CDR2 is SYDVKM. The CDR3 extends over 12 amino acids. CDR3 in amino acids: CASSPISYEQYF. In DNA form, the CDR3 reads TGTGCCAGCAGTCCCATCTCCTACGAGCAGTACTTC.

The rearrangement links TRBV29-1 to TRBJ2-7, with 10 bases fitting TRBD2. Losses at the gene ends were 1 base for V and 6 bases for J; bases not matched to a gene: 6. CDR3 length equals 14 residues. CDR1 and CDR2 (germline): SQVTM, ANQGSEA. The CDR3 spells CSVEARAGGSEQYF. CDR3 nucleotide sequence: TGCAGCGTTGAAGCTCGAGCGGGAGGGTCCGAGCAGTACTTC.

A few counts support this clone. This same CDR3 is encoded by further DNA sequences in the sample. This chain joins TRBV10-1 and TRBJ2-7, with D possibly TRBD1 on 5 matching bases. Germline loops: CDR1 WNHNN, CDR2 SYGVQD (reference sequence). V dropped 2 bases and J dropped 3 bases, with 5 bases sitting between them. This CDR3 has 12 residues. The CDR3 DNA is TGCGCCAGCAGTGAGACAGGCTACGAGCAGTACTTC. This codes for CASSETGYEQYF.

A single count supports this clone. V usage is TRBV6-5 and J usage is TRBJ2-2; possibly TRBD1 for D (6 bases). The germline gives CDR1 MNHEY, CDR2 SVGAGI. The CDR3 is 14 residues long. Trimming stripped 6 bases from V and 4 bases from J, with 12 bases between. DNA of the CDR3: TGTGCCAGCAGCAGGGGTTTGGGCACCGGGGAGCTGTTTTTT. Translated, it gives CASSRGLGTGELFF.

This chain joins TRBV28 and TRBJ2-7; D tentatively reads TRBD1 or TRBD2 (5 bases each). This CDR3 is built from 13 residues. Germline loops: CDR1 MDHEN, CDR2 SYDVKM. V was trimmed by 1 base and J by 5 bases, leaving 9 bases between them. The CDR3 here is CASSLSGAHEQYF. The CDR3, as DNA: TGTGCCAGCAGTTTATCCGGGGCCCACGAGCAGTACTTC.

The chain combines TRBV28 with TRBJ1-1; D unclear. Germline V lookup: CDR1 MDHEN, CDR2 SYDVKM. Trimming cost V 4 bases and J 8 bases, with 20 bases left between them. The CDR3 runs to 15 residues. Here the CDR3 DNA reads TGTGCCAGCAGTTCTTCCCGCTGGACCGGGATGGAAGCTTTCTTT. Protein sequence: CASSSSRWTGMEAFF.

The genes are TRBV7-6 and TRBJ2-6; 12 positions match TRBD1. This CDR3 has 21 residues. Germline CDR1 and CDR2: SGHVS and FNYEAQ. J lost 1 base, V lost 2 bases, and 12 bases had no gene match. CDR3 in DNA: TGTGCCAGCAGCTTATTAAGCCCCGGGACAGGGGGCGCATCTGGGGCCAACGTCCTGACTTTC. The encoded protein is CASSLLSPGTGGASGANVLTF.

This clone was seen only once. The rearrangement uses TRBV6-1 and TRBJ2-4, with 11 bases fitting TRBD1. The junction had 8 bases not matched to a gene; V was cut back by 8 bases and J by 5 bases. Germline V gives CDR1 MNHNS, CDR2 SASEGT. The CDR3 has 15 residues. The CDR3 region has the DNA TGTGCCAGCCGGGGACAGGGGGTCCCCCAAAACATTCAGTACTTC. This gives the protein CASRGQGVPQNIQYF.

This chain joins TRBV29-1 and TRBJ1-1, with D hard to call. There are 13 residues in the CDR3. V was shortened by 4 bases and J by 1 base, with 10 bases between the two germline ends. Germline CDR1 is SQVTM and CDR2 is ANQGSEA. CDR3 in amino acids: CSVVTAGNTEAFF. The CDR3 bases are TGCAGCGTTGTCACGGCGGGGAACACTGAAGCTTTCTTT.

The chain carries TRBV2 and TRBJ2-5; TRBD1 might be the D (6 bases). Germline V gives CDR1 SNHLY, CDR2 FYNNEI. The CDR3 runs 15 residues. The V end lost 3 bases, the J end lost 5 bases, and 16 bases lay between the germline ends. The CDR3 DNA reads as TGTGCCAGCAGTGAGCGCACAGGGCAAGGGGAGACCCAGTACTTC. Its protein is CASSERTGQGETQYF. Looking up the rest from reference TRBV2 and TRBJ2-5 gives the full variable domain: EPEVTQTPSHQVTQMGQEVILRCVPISNHLYFYWYRQILGQKVEFLVSFYNNEISEKSEIFDDQFSVERPDGSNFTLKIRSTKLEDSAMYFCASSERTGQGETQYFGPGTRLLVL.

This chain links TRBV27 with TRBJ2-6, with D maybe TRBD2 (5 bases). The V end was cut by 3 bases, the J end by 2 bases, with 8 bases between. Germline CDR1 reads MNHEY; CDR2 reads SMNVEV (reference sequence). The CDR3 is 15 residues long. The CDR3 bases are TGTGCCAGCAGTTTCTCCGGGGCTGGGGCCAACGTCCTGACTTTC. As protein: CASSFSGAGANVLTF.

CDR3 in amino acids: CASSMSRDRGEQYF. The DNA of the CDR3 is TGTGCCAGTAGTATGTCCCGGGACAGGGGCGAGCAGTACTTC. The chain recombines TRBV19 with TRBJ2-7; TRBD1 aligns across 10 bases. The germline CDR1 and CDR2 sequences are LNHDA and SQIVND (reference sequence). J was trimmed by 6 bases and V by 3 bases; bases with no gene match: 5. The CDR3 contains 14 residues.

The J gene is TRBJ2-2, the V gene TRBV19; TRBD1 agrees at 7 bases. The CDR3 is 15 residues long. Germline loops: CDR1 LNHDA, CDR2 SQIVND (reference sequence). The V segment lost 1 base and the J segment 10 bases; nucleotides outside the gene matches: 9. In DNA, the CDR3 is TGTGCCAGTAGTATAGTAAACAGGGGCCCAGAGGAGCTGTTTTTT. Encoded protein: CASSIVNRGPEELFF. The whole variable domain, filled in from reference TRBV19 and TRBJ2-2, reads DGGITQSPKYLFRKEGQNVTLSCEQNLNHDAMYWYRQDPGQGLRLIYYSQIVNDFQKGDIAEGYSVSREKKESFPLTVTSAQKNPTAFYLCASSIVNRGPEELFFGEGSRLTVL.

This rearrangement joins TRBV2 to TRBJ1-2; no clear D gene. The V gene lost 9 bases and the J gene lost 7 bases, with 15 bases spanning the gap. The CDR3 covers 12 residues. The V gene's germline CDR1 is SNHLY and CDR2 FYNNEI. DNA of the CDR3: TGTGCCAGAAGGACGACGAAAGGTGGCTACACCTTC. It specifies CARRTTKGGYTF.

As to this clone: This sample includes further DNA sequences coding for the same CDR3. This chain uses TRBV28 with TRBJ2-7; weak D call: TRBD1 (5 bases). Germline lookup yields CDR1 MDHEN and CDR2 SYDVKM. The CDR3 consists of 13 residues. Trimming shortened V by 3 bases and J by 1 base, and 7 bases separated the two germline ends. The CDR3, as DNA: TGTGCCAGCAGTTTGCGACAGTCCTACGAGCAGTACTTC. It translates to CASSLRQSYEQYF.

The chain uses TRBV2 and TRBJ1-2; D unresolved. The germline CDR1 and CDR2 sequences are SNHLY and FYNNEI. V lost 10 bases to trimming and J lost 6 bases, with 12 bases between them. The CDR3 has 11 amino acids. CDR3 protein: CANDDPDGYTF. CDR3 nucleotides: TGTGCCAACGACGACCCAGATGGCTACACCTTC. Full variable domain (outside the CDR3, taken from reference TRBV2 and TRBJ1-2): EPEVTQTPSHQVTQMGQEVILRCVPISNHLYFYWYRQILGQKVEFLVSFYNNEISEKSEIFDDQFSVERPDGSNFTLKIRSTKLEDSAMYFCANDDPDGYTFGSGTRLTVV.